Each of the 8 T cell receptor beta chains below was sequenced from the same sample in a study of blood T cell repertoires in COVID-19. Some clones are missing from TCRdb's copy, which holds only in-frame ones; the method was immunoSEQ multiplex PCR. The sample records about 190,000 clones, under 90% being singletons. Sample: peripheral blood. These receptors all stem from a man aged 55 to 69 with acute or convalescent COVID-19.

CDR3 region: CAISESQLAGTEAFF. DNA of the CDR3: TGTGCCATCAGTGAGTCCCAGCTCGCAGGGACTGAAGCTTTCTTT. The V gene is TRBV10-3, the J gene TRBJ1-1; maybe TRBD1 (5 bases). In germline, CDR1 is ENHRY, CDR2 SYGVKD. V shed 0 bases and J shed 5 bases, with 13 bases lying between them. This CDR3 has 15 amino acids.

CDR3 sequence (DNA): TGTGCCAGCAGCCCTCCTATTTCCCCTAGCTCTGGAAACACCATATATTTT. Translation: CASSPPISPSSGNTIYF. This sequence joins TRBV7-9 and TRBJ1-3; no reliable D call. The CDR3 consists of 17 residues. The germline CDR1 and CDR2 sequences are SEHNR and FQNEAQ (reference sequence). V was clipped by 5 bases and J by 0 bases, with 17 bases between them.

V gene TRBV11-2 combines with J gene TRBJ2-7, with 8 bases matching TRBD2. The CDR3 runs to 16 residues. V dropped 4 bases and J dropped 3; count of bases not matched to a gene: 11. Germline CDR1 is SGHAT and CDR2 is FQNNGV. The CDR3 protein is CASSSTGGDSYYEQYF. The CDR3 bases are TGTGCCAGCAGCTCAACCGGGGGGGACTCCTACTACGAGCAGTACTTC.

The chain is built from TRBV7-9 and TRBJ1-2; the match to TRBD1 covers 10 bases. CDR3 length: 18 amino acids. Germline loops: CDR1 SEHNR, CDR2 FQNEAQ (reference sequence). The V and J ends lost 3 bases and 3 bases, in that order; junction bases with no gene match: 13. The CDR3 loop reads CASSFQPGTGALDYGYTF. CDR3 bases: TGTGCCAGCAGCTTCCAGCCCGGGACAGGGGCCCTCGACTATGGCTACACCTTC.

This clone was observed at least ten times. The J gene is TRBJ1-3, the V gene TRBV7-9; a weak D match, TRBD1 (6 bases). Germline V gene lookup returns CDR1 SEHNR and CDR2 FQNEAQ (reference sequence). The ends were cut back, 2 bases at V and 4 bases at J, with 12 bases in the middle. The CDR3 extends over 15 amino acids. CDR3 amino acids: CASSLTTGSGNTIYF. CDR3 DNA sequence: TGTGCCAGCAGCTTAACGACAGGATCCGGAAACACCATATATTTT.

This clone was counted only a few times. The V and J genes are TRBV23-1 and TRBJ2-5; D is undetermined. TRBV23-1 is an open reading frame whose function is uncertain. V gave up 6 bases and J gave up 2 bases, with 16 bases separating them. The CDR3 sequence is 15 residues long. CDR3 in amino acids: CASSGRLGSQETQYF. For the CDR3, the DNA is TGCGCCAGCAGCGGAAGACTTGGGTCACAAGAGACCCAGTACTTC.

This clone was found a few times. The J gene is TRBJ1-5, the V gene TRBV30, with 7 bases matching TRBD1. The CDR3 is made up of 14 amino acids. Per the germline V gene, CDR1 is GTSNPN and CDR2 is SVGIG (reference sequence). J lost 6 bases, V lost 0 bases, and 5 bases had no gene match. The chain's CDR3 is CAWSVAGGSQPQHF. In DNA, the CDR3 is TGTGCCTGGAGTGTGGCAGGGGGTAGTCAGCCCCAGCATTTT.

The chain employs TRBV12-3 or TRBV12-4 and TRBJ1-2, with TRBD1 as a possible D gene (6 bases). This CDR3 is 13 amino acids long. Trimming shortened V by 7 bases and J by 8 bases, and 17 bases separated the two germline ends. The CDR3 region is CASTKTGPEGYTF. The DNA of the CDR3 is TGTGCCAGCACCAAAACAGGGCCGGAAGGCTACACCTTC.